A single sample gave rise to the 27 T cell receptor beta chains below, sequenced in a study of T-cell reconstitution after alpha-beta-depleted transplantation in children. Unique molecular identifiers tagged the TCRbeta library. TCRdb re-called the PCR reads with MiXCR, one entry per CDR3 protein. The sample gives roughly 790,000 distinct CDR3 sequences, 16% of which show up once; 5% is in the top ten. This sample comprised PBMCs, mostly from graft donor cells, obtained 360 days after TCRalphabeta/CD19-depleted stem cell transplant. These receptors were obtained from a male patient younger than 18 who had a stem cell transplant for acute lymphoblastic leukemia, so the T cells may come from the graft donor.

J is TRBJ2-7 and V is TRBV27, with D perhaps TRBD2 (8 bases). The CDR3 extends over 16 amino acids. CDR1 is MNHEY, CDR2 SMNVEV, per germline (reference sequence). The V gene lost 5 bases and the J gene lost 2 bases, with 19 bases spanning the gap. The CDR3 nucleotides read TGTGCCAGCAGTCCCCGACAGGGACTAGTCCCCTACGAGCAGTACTTC. This sequence encodes CASSPRQGLVPYEQYF.

This clonotype was seen more than once but under ten times. The rearrangement joins TRBV28 to TRBJ2-2; D not certain. The germline gives CDR1 MDHEN, CDR2 SYDVKM. This CDR3 has 18 amino acids. The V gene lost 4 bases and the J gene lost 0 bases, with 18 bases spanning the gap. CDR3 DNA sequence: TGTGCCAGCAGTTATTTTGACCTCCCCCAGTCGAACACCGGGGAGCTGTTTTTT. Protein: CASSYFDLPQSNTGELFF.

Only a few counts were recorded for this clonotype. CDR3 nucleotide sequence: TGTGCCAGCAGTTTAGGCCCAGCGGGATTAAACACAGATACGCAGTATTTT. It encodes CASSLGPAGLNTDTQYF. The chain joins TRBV12-3 or TRBV12-4 to TRBJ2-3, with 7 bases lining up with TRBD2. V dropped 1 base and J dropped 2; count of bases not matched to a gene: 9. The CDR3 totals 17 residues.

This clonotype was counted many times. The gene calls are TRBV12-3 or TRBV12-4 and TRBJ2-7; D gene uncertain. This CDR3 is 14 amino acids long. Trimming removed 2 bases from V and 5 bases from J, with 13 bases in between. The CDR3 protein is CASSLKPSGNEQYF. DNA of the CDR3: TGTGCCAGCAGTTTAAAGCCTTCGGGCAACGAGCAGTACTTC.

This clonotype has only a few counts. The chain combines TRBV18 with TRBJ2-5; no clear D. The V and J ends lost 1 base and 5 bases respectively, with 8 bases between them. CDR1 and CDR2 (germline): KGHSH, LQKENI. The CDR3 covers 13 residues. The CDR3 DNA reads as TGTGCCAGCTCACCACAGGCCTTGGAGACCCAGTACTTC. This sequence encodes CASSPQALETQYF.

The chain carries TRBV11-2 and TRBJ2-3; 7 bases are a match to TRBD2. Germline V gene lookup returns CDR1 SGHAT and CDR2 FQNNGV. This CDR3 is built from 18 residues. V lost 0 bases to trimming and J lost 4 bases; unmatched junction nucleotides: 13. The CDR3 loop reads CASSLDRFAGEKSDTQYF. The CDR3 DNA reads as TGTGCCAGCAGCTTAGATCGCTTCGCGGGAGAGAAATCAGATACGCAGTATTTT.

This clonotype was seen a handful of times. The gene calls are TRBV5-1 and TRBJ2-1; 11 nucleotides align to TRBD2. V trimming: 5 bases; J trimming: 0 bases; junction bases outside the gene matches: 19. The CDR3 loop spans 21 amino acids. Per the germline V gene, CDR1 is SGHRS and CDR2 is YFSETQ. The CDR3 DNA is TGCGCCAGCAGTGTCCCCGCCGGGACTAGCGGACCTTTGAGCTCCTACAATGAGCAGTTCTTC. Encoded protein: CASSVPAGTSGPLSSYNEQFF. The full variable domain, its missing parts supplied by reference TRBV5-1 and TRBJ2-1, is KAGVTQTPRYLIKTRGQQVTLSCSPISGHRSVSWYQQTPGQGLQFLFEYFSETQRNKGNFPGRFSGRQFSNSRSEMNVSTLELGDSALYLCASSVPAGTSGPLSSYNEQFFGPGTRLTVL.

V gene TRBV11-3 combines with J gene TRBJ2-4, with a weak D call TRBD2 (6 bases). This CDR3 spans 15 amino acids. Trimming took off 2 bases at V and 3 bases at J, with 11 bases between the two ends. The germline gives CDR1 SGHNT, CDR2 YENEEA. As DNA, the CDR3 is TGTGCCAGCAGCTTAACGCCTAGCGACAAAAACATTCAGTACTTC. Translating gives CASSLTPSDKNIQYF.

The rearrangement uses TRBV27 and TRBJ2-7; D call uncertain. This CDR3 region has 14 residues. The germline V gene encodes CDR1 MNHEY and CDR2 SMNVEV (reference sequence). Between the trimmed V and J ends, which lost 2 bases and 0 bases, there was a span of 8 bases. This CDR3 reads CASSLKGYSYEQYF. The CDR3 DNA reads TGTGCCAGCAGTTTAAAGGGCTACTCCTACGAGCAGTACTTC.

The chain has TRBV20-1 and TRBJ2-3; D could derive from TRBD1 or TRBD2 (6 bases each). Trimming removed 8 bases at V and 1 base at J, with 16 bases between. Looked up from germline, CDR1 is DFQATT and CDR2 is SNEGSKA (reference sequence). This CDR3 has 14 amino acids. The CDR3 nucleotides are TGCAGTAGCCCCGAGGGGGGAGGCACAGATACGCAGTATTTT. Residues: CSSPEGGGTDTQYF.

This clonotype came up a few times. This chain uses TRBV12-3 or TRBV12-4 with TRBJ2-7; no firm D call. The V end lost 2 bases, the J end lost 7 bases, and 9 bases lay between the germline ends. There are 12 residues in the CDR3. The CDR3 DNA is TGTGCCAGCAGTTTATTCCCTCTGGAGCAGTACTTC. Protein: CASSLFPLEQYF.

This clonotype occurred a few times. The gene calls are TRBV3-1 and TRBJ2-1; 10 bases align to TRBD2. Germline V lookup: CDR1 LGHDT, CDR2 YNNKEL (reference sequence). The junction had 7 bases not matched to a gene; V was cut back by 1 base and J by 7 bases. The CDR3 length is 16 residues. The CDR3 here is CASSQVEASGSNEQFF. CDR3 sequence (DNA): TGTGCCAGCAGCCAAGTCGAAGCTAGCGGGAGTAATGAGCAGTTCTTC.

The gene calls are TRBV10-3 and TRBJ2-1; D is unresolved. The germline V and J ends were trimmed by 1 base and 10 bases, with 11 bases remaining between them. Germline V gene lookup returns CDR1 ENHRY and CDR2 SYGVKD. This CDR3 has 13 residues. In DNA, the CDR3 is TGTGCCATCAGTGAGTATGGGGATCAAGAGCAGTTCTTC. Its translation is CAISEYGDQEQFF.

The rearrangement uses TRBV6-2 or TRBV6-3 and TRBJ2-5, with TRBD2 identical over 7 bases. Looked up from germline, CDR1 is MNHEY and CDR2 is SVGEGT. Losses at the gene ends were 6 bases for V and 5 bases for J; bases not matched to a gene: 12. This CDR3 has 15 residues. CDR3 in DNA: TGTGCCAGCAGCTCCCCAGCGGGGCGTCGGGAGACCCAGTACTTC. This sequence encodes CASSSPAGRRETQYF.

This clonotype was seen ten or more times. CDR3 DNA: TGTGCCAGCAGCTTAGCCCAGGTCAATGAGCAGTTCTTC. The encoded protein is CASSLAQVNEQFF. This chain uses TRBV7-2 with TRBJ2-1; D is ambiguous. The CDR3 has 13 amino acids. Germline assignment: CDR1 SGHTA and CDR2 FQGNSA. The ends were cut back, 0 bases at V and 6 bases at J, with 6 bases in the middle.

This rearrangement joins TRBV5-1 to TRBJ2-2, with 7 bases matching TRBD2. From germline, CDR1 is SGHRS and CDR2 YFSETQ. The CDR3 covers 13 residues. With 2 bases clipped from V and 6 bases from J, the junction kept 1 base outside the gene matches. The CDR3 region has the DNA TGCGCCAGCAGCTTACTAGCGTCCGGGGAGCTGTTTTTT. Translated: CASSLLASGELFF.

The V and J genes are TRBV12-3 or TRBV12-4 and TRBJ1-1, with D possibly matching TRBD1 (5 bases). The CDR3 has 14 residues. With 3 bases removed from V and 7 bases from J, the gap between germline ends came to 15 bases. DNA of the CDR3: TGTGCCAGCAGTTTCTTCCGGTCTGGGGGTGAAGCTTTCTTT. Its protein is CASSFFRSGGEAFF.

This clonotype was picked up a small number of times. The genes are TRBV12-3 or TRBV12-4 and TRBJ2-2; D remains ambiguous. The ends were cut back, 5 bases at V and 7 bases at J, with 11 bases in the middle. CDR3 length: 13 amino acids. The CDR3 loop is CASSARVYGELFF. DNA for the CDR3: TGTGCCAGCAGTGCCCGGGTTTACGGGGAGCTGTTTTTT.

This clonotype appeared a few times. The chain uses TRBV5-1 and TRBJ2-5; D is unclear. Germline V gene sequence: CDR1 SGHRS, CDR2 YFSETQ. The CDR3 contains 14 residues. Trimming shortened V by 4 bases and J by 2 bases, and 12 bases separated the two germline ends. CDR3 in amino acids: CASSMTPPQETQYF. CDR3 DNA sequence: TGCGCCAGCAGCATGACCCCTCCTCAAGAGACCCAGTACTTC.

This clonotype was observed a few times. V gene TRBV4-1 combines with J gene TRBJ2-7; D is ambiguous. Germline lookup yields CDR1 MGHRA and CDR2 YSYEKL. V shed 3 bases and J shed 2 bases, with 17 bases lying between them. The CDR3 runs to 16 residues. CDR3 DNA: TGCGCCAGCAGCCAGATTGGGCGGAGCCCACCCTACGAGCAGTACTTC. Its protein product is CASSQIGRSPPYEQYF.

The chain recombines TRBV19 with TRBJ2-6; D gene unclear. Germline-derived CDR1 and CDR2 are LNHDA and SQIVND (reference sequence). Trimming took 8 bases from V and 3 from J, leaving 5 bases between them. This CDR3 has 12 residues. The DNA of the CDR3 is TGTGCCAGTGCAGTTGGGGCCAACGTCCTGACTTTC. Its translation: CASAVGANVLTF.

This chain links TRBV12-3 or TRBV12-4 with TRBJ1-1, with 8 bases fitting TRBD1. The CDR3 totals 13 residues. V dropped 8 bases and J dropped 3; count of bases not matched to a gene: 5. The CDR3 is CASYKTGDTEAFF. The CDR3 region has the DNA TGTGCCAGCTATAAGACAGGGGACACTGAAGCTTTCTTT.

The chain links TRBV20-1 to TRBJ2-3, with 12 positions matching TRBD2. The V and J ends lost 6 bases and 2 bases, in that order; junction bases with no gene match: 27. Germline V gene data show CDR1 as DFQATT and CDR2 as SNEGSKA (reference sequence). The CDR3 totals 22 residues. CDR3 sequence: CSASSGRAQEAKVVVYTDTQYF. CDR3 DNA: TGCAGTGCCTCTAGCGGGAGGGCCCAGGAAGCCAAAGTCGTAGTATACACAGATACGCAGTATTTT.

The J gene is TRBJ2-1, the V gene TRBV5-1; 9 bases are a match to TRBD1. The CDR3 loop spans 21 amino acids. Per the germline V gene, CDR1 is SGHRS and CDR2 is YFSETQ. Losses at the gene ends were 5 bases for V and 0 bases for J; bases not matched to a gene: 21. The CDR3 coding sequence is TGCGCCAGCAGGCCAGACAGGGGGGCCGACACGCAATGGAGCTCCTACAATGAGCAGTTCTTC. Amino acids: CASRPDRGADTQWSSYNEQFF.

The V and J genes are TRBV27 and TRBJ1-1, with a tentative D call TRBD1 (5 bases). Looked up from germline, CDR1 is MNHEY and CDR2 is SMNVEV (reference sequence). The CDR3 spans 14 residues. The CDR3 reads CPRTAGRVNTEAFF. DNA of the CDR3: TGTCCGAGAACCGCGGGCAGGGTGAACACTGAAGCTTTCTTT.

This chain uses TRBV5-1 with TRBJ1-1; D may be TRBD1 (5 bases). Germline assignment: CDR1 SGHRS and CDR2 YFSETQ. The CDR3 loop spans 16 amino acids. Deletions cut 0 bases from V and 6 bases from J, with 18 bases between. CDR3 loop: CASSLGVVRWGAEAFF. The DNA for the CDR3 is TGCGCCAGCAGCTTGGGAGTTGTGAGATGGGGCGCTGAAGCTTTCTTT. Combining the CDR3 with reference TRBV5-1 and TRBJ1-1 gives the whole variable domain KAGVTQTPRYLIKTRGQQVTLSCSPISGHRSVSWYQQTPGQGLQFLFEYFSETQRNKGNFPGRFSGRQFSNSRSEMNVSTLELGDSALYLCASSLGVVRWGAEAFFGQGTRLTVV.

Only a few counts were recorded for this clonotype. The V call is TRBV6-5, the J call TRBJ1-1, with D unclear. Germline CDR1 and CDR2: MNHEY and SVGAGI. V lost 0 bases and J lost 1, with 9 bases in between. There are 15 residues in the CDR3. The chain's CDR3 is CASSYSNAGNTEAFF. The CDR3 nucleotides read TGTGCCAGCAGTTACTCGAACGCGGGGAACACTGAAGCTTTCTTT.